Given below is one T cell receptor beta chain in context. Germline V gene data show CDR1 as KGHSH and CDR2 as LQKENI. The CDR3 covers 15 residues. The V segment lost 2 bases and the J segment 11 bases; nucleotides outside the gene matches: 6. Assay execution proceeded at the deep level. The repertoire was sequenced with immunoSEQ multiplex PCR; TCRdb's copy has only in-frame clones and lacks some. Of about 2 million clones detected, 95% appear once; the ten largest clones hold about 0.13%. This record belongs to a study of shared clonotypes between healthy human individuals. The sample comprised naive CD4+ T cells sorted from blood. The subset: CD45RA+ positively selected. The gene calls are TRBV18 and TRBJ2-1; TRBD2 matches 13 bases. The source of this sequence is a man between 18 and 29 years old in good health. CDR3 DNA: TGTGCCAGCTCACCATCCGGGACTAGCGGGATTCAGCAGTTCTTC. Encoded protein: CASSPSGTSGIQQFF.